The clone carrying this T cell receptor (beta chain) has just one count. Its cognate antigen is unknown. A read error may be the cause here, since a much bigger clone is one base away. This specimen comes from a study of response to subunit inactivated influenza vaccine. Overall study results and limits: The authors proposed limited new T cell recruitment per seasonal influenza vaccination.

From the RT-PCR reads, TCRdb called clonotypes with MiXCR, one entry per CDR3 protein. The sample has approximately 730,000 distinct CDR3 sequences, about 15% seen once. The germline V and J ends were trimmed by 4 bases and 14 bases, with 20 bases remaining between them. CDR3 length equals 13 residues. In germline, CDR1 is MNHEY, CDR2 SVGEGT. The sequencing used PBMCs from blood, collected around 14 days before vaccination. J is TRBJ2-5 and V is TRBV6-2 or TRBV6-3; the D gene is possibly TRBD1 (6 bases). The source of this sequence is a man aged 50-60 years who received an inactivated influenza vaccine. This CDR3 reads CASSLDGSGVHYF. The CDR3 DNA follows: TGTGCCAGCAGTTTGGACGGGTCAGGGGTCCACTACTTC.